The next 24 T cell receptor beta chains were all read from a single sample in a study of beta chain features in type 1 diabetes (dated by TCRdb to the late 2010s). The research as a whole found: A moderate but significant shortening of TCRB CDR3 length was observed in type 1 diabetes patients in all four CD4+ subsets.

Their cognate antigens are unknown. Library creation used the immunoSEQ multiplex PCR assay. The entire isolated RNA was reverse transcribed using the High Capacity cDNA Reverse Transcription Kit, and thus expressed TCRB transcripts were sequenced. This immuneACCESS table, as held by TCRdb, lists in-frame sequences with V and J called but not all clones. Of the missing ones, under half trace to an unresolved V gene in checked studies; the others have no known cause. The sample data list about 650,000 clones, and 12% of these were observed just once. The ten largest clones add up to 0.095% to 0.15% of the sample. The sequenced sample consisted of naive CD4+ T cells from blood. This specimen's cell subset or site label, per the study, means: true naive CD4+ T cells. The receptors were gathered from a man aged 30 to 45 with type 1 diabetes.

V and J are TRBV7-2 and TRBJ1-5; 8 bases are a match to TRBD1. The ends lost 5 bases at V and 7 bases at J; junction bases unmatched: 7. The CDR3 is made up of 14 amino acids. The germline gives CDR1 SGHTA, CDR2 FQGNSA. CDR3: CASSTDRAQQPQHF. CDR3 nucleotides: TGTGCCAGCAGCACGGACAGGGCACAACAGCCCCAGCATTTT.

The chain has TRBV5-1 and TRBJ1-4; D uncertain. The CDR3 sequence is 15 residues long. Germline V CDR1 and CDR2: SGHRS, YFSETQ. Trimming stripped 2 bases from V and 3 bases from J, with 11 bases between. The CDR3 nucleotides read TGCGCCAGCAGCTTTACCGCCGTGGCTAATGAAAAACTGTTTTTT. Translated: CASSFTAVANEKLFF. Filled out from reference TRBV5-1 and TRBJ1-4, the complete variable domain reads KAGVTQTPRYLIKTRGQQVTLSCSPISGHRSVSWYQQTPGQGLQFLFEYFSETQRNKGNFPGRFSGRQFSNSRSEMNVSTLELGDSALYLCASSFTAVANEKLFFGSGTQLSVL.

Concerning this clone itself: Relative to the germline gene, one junction end is altered; a read error may explain this. The CDR3 reads CARSGTGANVLTF. The DNA of the CDR3 is TGTGCCCGCAGCGGGACCGGGGCCAACGTCCTGACTTTC. The chain carries TRBV2 and TRBJ2-6; TRBD2 matches 7 bases. CDR1 is SNHLY, CDR2 FYNNEI, per germline. The CDR3 runs to 13 residues. The whole variable domain, filled in from reference TRBV2 and TRBJ2-6, reads EPEVTQTPSHQVTQMGQEVILRCVPISNHLYFYWYRQILGQKVEFLVSFYNNEISEKSEIFDDQFSVERPDGSNFTLKIRSTKLEDSAMYFCARSGTGANVLTFGAGSRLTVL.

This clone was picked up a small number of times. The chain is built from TRBV19 and TRBJ1-4, with D possibly TRBD1 on 6 matching bases. Per the germline V gene, CDR1 is LNHDA and CDR2 is SQIVND (reference sequence). The CDR3 has 19 residues. Trimming took 1 base from V and 4 from J, leaving 22 bases between them. CDR3 coding DNA: TGTGCCAGTAGTATAGCCACGGACAGTAGCCGCTTTGTTAATGAAAAACTGTTTTTT. It encodes CASSIATDSSRFVNEKLFF.

This clone has more than one count but fewer than ten. The gene calls are TRBV2 and TRBJ2-7, with D possibly being TRBD1 (5 bases). The CDR3 spans 14 residues. Germline CDR1 is SNHLY and CDR2 is FYNNEI. V was shortened by 5 bases and J by 0 bases, with 11 bases between the two germline ends. CDR3 amino acids: CASSPQGNSYEQYF. CDR3 in DNA: TGTGCCAGCAGTCCCCAGGGAAACTCCTACGAGCAGTACTTC.

This clone was counted between two and nine times. V and J are TRBV29-1 and TRBJ2-5; TRBD1 matches at 8 bases. Germline CDR1 is SQVTM and CDR2 is ANQGSEA. The V segment lost 3 bases and the J segment 0 bases; nucleotides outside the gene matches: 6. The CDR3 totals 15 residues. The CDR3 nucleotides are TGCAGCGTTGACGGGGCAGGGGGCTACCAAGAGACCCAGTACTTC. Protein sequence: CSVDGAGGYQETQYF.

The chain is built from TRBV7-3 and TRBJ2-7; the match to TRBD1 covers 10 bases. V was pared by 5 bases and J by 4 bases, with 5 bases of the junction left unmatched. There are 14 residues in the CDR3. The germline gives CDR1 SGHTA, CDR2 FQGTGA. The CDR3 protein is CASSLGQGQYEQYF. Here the CDR3 DNA reads TGTGCCAGCAGCCTGGGACAGGGGCAATACGAGCAGTACTTC.

The CDR3 DNA follows: TGTGCCAGCAGCCCTGACGGCAGGCGGGAAAAACTGTTTTTT. Residues: CASSPDGRREKLFF. This chain links TRBV9 with TRBJ1-4, with no clear D. V shed 4 bases and J shed 8 bases, with 15 bases lying between them. CDR1 is SGDLS, CDR2 YYNGEE, per germline. CDR3 size: 14 residues.

The V gene is TRBV7-2, the J gene TRBJ2-1, with D perhaps matching TRBD2 (5 bases). CDR1 SGHTA and CDR2 FQGNSA come from the germline V gene. CDR3 size: 15 residues. V lost 5 bases, J lost 0 bases, and 11 bases lay in between. CDR3 sequence: CASSQMRVSYNEQFF. CDR3 DNA sequence: TGTGCCAGCAGCCAAATGAGGGTCTCCTACAATGAGCAGTTCTTC.

This clone was counted a few times. The same CDR3 arises from other DNA sequences in this sample as well. The V call is TRBV5-4, the J call TRBJ2-3; no definite D call. From germline, CDR1 is SGHNT and CDR2 YYREEE (reference sequence). There are 13 residues in the CDR3. The germline V and J ends were trimmed by 1 base and 0 bases, with 3 bases remaining between them. Written as DNA, the CDR3 is TGTGCCAGCAGCTTGTCTAGCACAGATACGCAGTATTTT. Translating it yields CASSLSSTDTQYF. Complete variable domain (other parts from reference TRBV5-4 and TRBJ2-3): ETGVTQSPTHLIKTRGQQVTLRCSSQSGHNTVSWYQQALGQGPQFIFQYYREEENGRGNFPPRFSGLQFPNYSSELNVNALELDDSALYLCASSLSSTDTQYFGPGTRLTVL.

This clone was picked up a small number of times. The identical CDR3 is also encoded by other nucleotide sequences in the sample. The gene calls are TRBV9 and TRBJ2-2, with no clear D. Per germline, CDR1 SGDLS and CDR2 YYNGEE. V gave up 0 bases and J gave up 0 bases, with 6 bases separating them. The CDR3 spans 15 residues. This chain's CDR3 is CASSVAGANTGELFF. CDR3 DNA: TGTGCCAGCAGCGTAGCCGGTGCGAACACCGGGGAGCTGTTTTTT.

The chain joins TRBV7-3 to TRBJ1-6, with D tentatively TRBD1 (6 bases). Germline CDR1 is SGHTA and CDR2 is FQGTGA. Trimming stripped 2 bases from V and 6 bases from J, with 11 bases between. There are 15 residues in the CDR3. CDR3 nucleotide sequence: TGTGCCAGCAGCTTACGGGGGCTTCCTAATTCACCCCTCCACTTT. Its protein is CASSLRGLPNSPLHF.

The CDR3 nucleotides are TGTGCCAGCAGTTACTCTCGGAGCACTGAAGCTTTCTTT. This sequence encodes CASSYSRSTEAFF. This chain joins TRBV6-6 and TRBJ1-1, with D unclear. V dropped 0 bases and J dropped 4 bases, with 6 bases sitting between them. The CDR3 contains 13 residues. CDR1 is MNHNY and CDR2 is SVGAGI in the germline V gene (reference sequence).

This clone was seen a handful of times. V gene TRBV5-1 combines with J gene TRBJ1-5; D is unclear. V was shortened by 0 bases and J by 4 bases, with 11 bases between the two germline ends. Looked up from germline, CDR1 is SGHRS and CDR2 is YFSETQ. CDR3 size: 15 residues. CDR3 nucleotide sequence: TGCGCCAGCAGCTTGGAGACGGGAGATAATCAGCCCCAGCATTTT. It encodes CASSLETGDNQPQHF.

This clone was recorded a few times. The rearrangement uses TRBV9 and TRBJ2-1; TRBD1 aligns across 8 bases. The CDR3 loop spans 18 amino acids. Germline V gene sequence: CDR1 SGDLS, CDR2 YYNGEE. J gave up 7 bases and V 4 bases, and 19 bases lay outside the gene matches. The CDR3 nucleotides are TGTGCCAGCAGCCCCGAGGGGGCAGGGGGCTTCCTCAGGAATGAGCAGTTCTTC. As protein: CASSPEGAGGFLRNEQFF.

The rearrangement uses TRBV4-3 and TRBJ2-5, with D unclear. V was cut by 1 base and J by 5 bases, with 20 bases left in between. The CDR3 extends over 17 amino acids. Looked up from germline, CDR1 is LGHNA and CDR2 is YSLEER. The CDR3 DNA is TGCGCCAGCAGCCAAGTCTGGACGACCTCTTTGGGGGAGACCCAGTACTTC. Translating gives CASSQVWTTSLGETQYF.

The chain carries TRBV13 and TRBJ2-7; TRBD1 matches 8 bases. Germline assignment: CDR1 PRHDT and CDR2 FYEKMQ (reference sequence). The CDR3 contains 16 residues. Trimming took 4 bases from V and 2 from J; bases not matched to a gene: 10. The CDR3 bases are TGTGCCAGCAGCTCACAACAGGGGGTTCCCCCCTACGAGCAGTACTTC. Translation: CASSSQQGVPPYEQYF. Using reference TRBV13 and TRBJ2-7 for the parts outside the CDR3, the full variable domain is AAGVIQSPRHLIKEKRETATLKCYPIPRHDTVYWYQQGPGQDPQFLISFYEKMQSDKGSIPDRFSAQQFSDYHSELNMSSLELGDSALYFCASSSQQGVPPYEQYFGPGTRLTVT.

The sample holds a few counts of this clone. The V gene is TRBV5-1, the J gene TRBJ1-1, with D hard to call. Trimming removed 4 bases from V and 0 bases from J, with 10 bases in between. CDR1 and CDR2 (germline): SGHRS, YFSETQ. This CDR3 contains 14 residues. The CDR3 protein is CASSPSPMNTEAFF. The CDR3 DNA is TGCGCCAGCAGCCCCTCGCCTATGAACACTGAAGCTTTCTTT.

The V and J genes are TRBV7-9 and TRBJ2-7; either TRBD1 or TRBD2 may supply D (5 bases each). The CDR3 loop spans 14 amino acids. The germline V and J ends were trimmed by 2 bases and 2 bases, with 10 bases remaining between them. Germline V gives CDR1 SEHNR, CDR2 FQNEAQ (reference sequence). DNA for the CDR3: TGTGCCAGCAGCTTAATGGGGGTCCCCTACGAGCAGTACTTC. Protein product: CASSLMGVPYEQYF.

The sample holds a few counts of this clone. This same CDR3 is encoded by further DNA sequences in the sample. The genes are TRBV30 and TRBJ1-3; D is undetermined. With 0 bases removed from V and 0 bases from J, the gap between germline ends came to 3 bases. The germline V gene encodes CDR1 GTSNPN and CDR2 SVGIG (reference sequence). The CDR3 sequence is 13 residues long. Here the CDR3 reads CAWSVGSGNTIYF. The CDR3 DNA reads as TGTGCCTGGAGTGTGGGCTCTGGAAACACCATATATTTT.

The rearrangement uses TRBV2 and TRBJ1-5; tentative D call: TRBD1 (5 bases). The CDR3 is 15 residues long. From germline, CDR1 is SNHLY and CDR2 FYNNEI. Trimming left V 6 bases short and J 0 bases short, with 12 bases between. The DNA for the CDR3 is TGTGCCAGCAGACAGGACGGAGGTAGCAATCAGCCCCAGCATTTT. Protein product: CASRQDGGSNQPQHF.

For this clone: This specimen includes other DNA sequences encoding the same CDR3. The chain uses TRBV19 and TRBJ1-5, with TRBD1 matching 9 bases. V shed 8 bases and J 2 bases; nucleotides not matched to a gene: 4. This CDR3 is built from 14 residues. Germline V gives CDR1 LNHDA, CDR2 SQIVND (reference sequence). CDR3 loop: CASSGQGGNQPQHF. The CDR3 nucleotides are TGTGCCAGTTCGGGACAGGGTGGCAATCAGCCCCAGCATTTT.

This clone was observed a few times. The gene calls are TRBV4-2 and TRBJ1-4, with 8 bases lining up with TRBD1. Germline assignment: CDR1 LGHNA and CDR2 YNFKEQ. With 4 bases clipped from V and 4 bases from J, the junction kept 5 bases outside the gene matches. The CDR3 totals 15 residues. The CDR3 coding sequence is TGTGCCAGCAGCCGTCCGGACAGGGATAATGAAAAACTGTTTTTT. Its protein product is CASSRPDRDNEKLFF.

The V and J genes are TRBV18 and TRBJ1-1; the D gene is possibly TRBD1 (5 bases). The length of the CDR3 is 14 residues. V shed 3 bases and J shed 2 bases, with 10 bases lying between them. The germline CDR1 and CDR2 sequences are KGHSH and LQKENI. CDR3 amino acids: CASSPDSVNTEAFF. The CDR3 nucleotides read TGTGCCAGCTCACCTGACAGCGTTAACACTGAAGCTTTCTTT.